This TCR beta chain was captured by sequencing in a study of control samples from healthy donors and cancer patients. Some clones are missing from TCRdb's copy, which holds only in-frame ones; the method was immunoSEQ multiplex PCR. The data hold 150,000 to 200,000 clones, with over 85% observed a single time. The CDR3 loop spans 15 amino acids. Trimming took 2 bases from V and 3 from J; bases not matched to a gene: 2. The germline V gene encodes CDR1 MNHNS and CDR2 SASEGT. This clonotype originated in a man aged 25-40 years in good health. The rearrangement uses TRBV6-1 and TRBJ2-1, with 9 bases identical to TRBD2. Sample: blood. This chain's CDR3 is CASSEKTSGYNEQFF. CDR3 DNA sequence: TGTGCCAGCAGTGAAAAGACTAGCGGCTACAATGAGCAGTTCTTC.